This entry lists 17 T cell receptor beta chains sequenced from one sample in a study of T cells after yellow fever vaccination. Each CDR3 protein is one row after TCRdb ran MiXCR on the 5' RACE reads. The sample yields hundreds of thousands of distinct CDR3 sequences, 17% seen once. Sequenced material: PBMCs, taken less than 6 days after the first yellow fever vaccination. These receptors all stem from a young man who received the YFV17D yellow fever vaccine.

This clonotype was counted only a few times. The chain recombines TRBV6-1 with TRBJ1-2, with D maybe TRBD1 (5 bases). V lost 3 bases, J lost 4 bases, and 9 bases lay in between. Germline V CDR1 and CDR2: MNHNS, SASEGT. The CDR3 covers 13 residues. In DNA, the CDR3 is TGTGCCAGCAGTGACCTGAGGGGCTATGGCTACACCTTC. Translated: CASSDLRGYGYTF.

This clonotype turned up a few times. The chain links TRBV7-9 to TRBJ1-1; D unresolved. The germline CDR1 and CDR2 sequences are SEHNR and FQNEAQ (reference sequence). This CDR3 is 16 amino acids long. Trimming pared 7 bases from V and 1 base from J, leaving 19 bases between. The CDR3 nucleotides are TGTGCCAGCAATTCGGGCAGACCTCGAACGAACACTGAAGCTTTCTTT. Protein product: CASNSGRPRTNTEAFF.

This clonotype was detected a few times. One end of the junction does not line up with germline, which may come from a read error. The chain joins TRBV4-2 to TRBJ1-1, with 7 bases fitting TRBD1. CDR1 is LGHNA, CDR2 YNFKEQ, per germline. This CDR3 region has 13 residues. In DNA form, the CDR3 reads TGTGCCAGCAGCCAAGATATGTTAATCGGGACAGCTTTT. As protein: CASSQDMLIGTAF.

This clonotype was observed at least ten times. The J gene is TRBJ1-1, the V gene TRBV18, with D possibly TRBD1 on 5 matching bases. V was clipped by 4 bases and J by 11 bases, with 17 bases between them. The CDR3 has 13 amino acids. CDR1 is KGHSH, CDR2 LQKENI, per germline. In DNA, the CDR3 is TGTGCCAGCTCACTTAGTGACACCCGGGGGGCTTTCTTT. This codes for CASSLSDTRGAFF.

The V gene is TRBV20-1, the J gene TRBJ2-3, with D uncertain. V was shortened by 0 bases and J by 1 base, with 11 bases between the two germline ends. Germline CDR1 reads DFQATT; CDR2 reads SNEGSKA (reference sequence). There are 15 residues in the CDR3. CDR3 amino acids: CSARDPLRGTDTQYF. CDR3 coding DNA: TGCAGTGCTAGAGACCCCCTTCGAGGCACAGATACGCAGTATTTT.

V is TRBV13 and J is TRBJ2-2; a weak D match, TRBD2 (6 bases). This CDR3 contains 15 residues. Germline V CDR1 and CDR2: PRHDT, FYEKMQ (reference sequence). Trimming stripped 4 bases from V and 3 bases from J, with 12 bases between. CDR3 sequence (DNA): TGTGCCAGCAGCTACTGGCGGGATTACACCGGGGAGCTGTTTTTT. Encoded protein: CASSYWRDYTGELFF.

This clonotype was seen ten or more times. This chain's CDR3 is CASSQERVDTQYF. The CDR3 DNA follows: TGTGCCAGCAGCCAAGAAAGGGTGGATACGCAGTATTTT. The chain recombines TRBV4-2 with TRBJ2-3; D unclear. This CDR3 has 13 residues. Germline CDR1 LGHNA, CDR2 YNFKEQ. The V and J ends lost 0 bases and 6 bases respectively, with 7 bases between them.

This clonotype was recorded at least ten times. The CDR3 reads CASSQDRGFNGYTF. CDR3 DNA: TGCGCCAGCAGCCAAGACCGGGGGTTCAATGGCTACACCTTC. V and J are TRBV4-1 and TRBJ1-2, with D possibly matching TRBD1 (5 bases). Per the germline V gene, CDR1 is MGHRA and CDR2 is YSYEKL. The CDR3 covers 14 residues. V was clipped by 0 bases and J by 6 bases, with 11 bases between them.

The chain is built from TRBV5-4 and TRBJ2-2, with D uncertain. The CDR3 consists of 12 residues. V lost 2 bases and J lost 7, with 6 bases in between. Germline CDR1 reads SGHNT; CDR2 reads YYREEE (reference sequence). CDR3 sequence reads: CASSLSYGELFF. In DNA form, the CDR3 reads TGTGCCAGCAGCTTATCTTACGGGGAGCTGTTTTTT.

The genes are TRBV7-9 and TRBJ2-7; unclear D gene. V gave up 5 bases and J gave up 6 bases, with 14 bases separating them. CDR3 length: 13 amino acids. Germline loops: CDR1 SEHNR, CDR2 FQNEAQ (reference sequence). CDR3 in amino acids: CASSPVDGVEQYV. In DNA, the CDR3 is TGTGCCAGCAGCCCAGTTGATGGGGTCGAGCAGTACGTC.

The chain joins TRBV20-1 to TRBJ2-2, with no clear D. CDR3 size: 14 residues. V was cut by 2 bases and J by 0 bases, with 7 bases left in between. Germline CDR1 is DFQATT and CDR2 is SNEGSKA (reference sequence). This CDR3 reads CSARPTPNTGELFF. CDR3 DNA sequence: TGCAGTGCTAGACCTACCCCGAACACCGGGGAGCTGTTTTTT.

This clonotype was seen just once. The chain carries TRBV2 and TRBJ1-4; a weak D match, TRBD1 (5 bases). Germline values: CDR1 SNHLY, CDR2 FYNNEI. V was cut by 4 bases and J by 7 bases, with 13 bases left in between. This CDR3 is 14 amino acids long. In nucleotides, the CDR3 is TGTGCCAGCAGTGCCGGCACGGGACCTGAAAAACTGTTTTTT. Encoded protein: CASSAGTGPEKLFF.

This clonotype was seen a handful of times. Compared with germline, one end of the junction differs, possibly owing to a read error. This chain joins TRBV4-1 and TRBJ2-4; D unresolved. Germline V gene lookup returns CDR1 MGHRA and CDR2 YSYEKL. This CDR3 contains 13 residues. This CDR3 reads CASSQETHYPINF. CDR3 DNA sequence: TGCGCCAGCAGCCAAGAAACCCACTACCCCATAAACTTC.

This chain uses TRBV29-1 with TRBJ2-3; D could derive from TRBD1 or TRBD2 (5 bases each). Trimming took 3 bases from V and 4 from J, leaving 5 bases between them. Germline V gene sequence: CDR1 SQVTM, CDR2 ANQGSEA. The CDR3 length is 11 residues. As DNA, the CDR3 is TGCAGCGTTGAGGGACCAGATACGCAGTATTTT. It yields the protein CSVEGPDTQYF.

Only a few counts were recorded for this clonotype. The J gene is TRBJ2-7, the V gene TRBV18, with TRBD2 as a possible D gene (5 bases). Looked up from germline, CDR1 is KGHSH and CDR2 is LQKENI. CDR3 size: 16 residues. The V end was cut by 2 bases, the J end by 3 bases, with 17 bases between. CDR3 in amino acids: CASSPSGGLSYYEQYV. The CDR3 DNA sequence: TGTGCCAGCTCACCATCCGGCGGGCTATCCTACTACGAGCAGTACGTC.

This clonotype was detected only a few times. V and J are TRBV4-1 and TRBJ2-5, with 8 bases aligning to TRBD1. The germline gives CDR1 MGHRA, CDR2 YSYEKL. CDR3 length equals 15 residues. V shed 4 bases, J shed 1 base, and the junction held 5 bases outside the gene matches. The CDR3 sequence is CASSRRTGTQETQYF. CDR3 in DNA: TGCGCCAGCAGCCGACGGACAGGGACCCAAGAGACCCAGTACTTC.

This clonotype was observed a few times. The rearrangement uses TRBV7-3 and TRBJ1-1; the D gene is possibly TRBD1 (6 bases). Trimming cost V 8 bases and J 5 bases, with 18 bases left between them. The CDR3 extends over 14 amino acids. CDR1 is SGHTA and CDR2 is FQGTGA in the germline V gene. This chain's CDR3 is CASSAYGGRTEAFF. The DNA of the CDR3 is TGTGCCAGCTCCGCCTACGGGGGGCGGACTGAAGCTTTCTTT.